This T cell receptor (beta chain) was obtained from a study of post-analysis software for immune sequencing data. Study summary: Recorded subtypes: relapsing-remitting, secondary progressive, progressive-relapsing; some patients unannotated.

TCR beta cDNA libraries had unique molecular identifiers. T cells numbering roughly 1 to 10 million yielded approximately 500,000 cDNA molecules. MiXCR, run by TCRdb on the PCR reads, gives a single entry per CDR3 protein. The data hold about 570,000 distinct CDR3 sequences, with 34% observed a single time. Study-level points and caveats: There were a handful of TRBV segments more frequent in patients than controls, and TRBV5-6, TRBV5-1 and TRBV20-1 were among them.

The CDR3 sequence is 16 residues long. V shed 3 bases, J shed 3 bases, and the junction held 9 bases outside the gene matches. Germline-derived CDR1 and CDR2 are SNHLY and FYNNEI. The sample holds a few counts of this clonotype. Antigen specificity is unknown. This receptor was taken from a girl aged 2-17 years with multiple sclerosis. The sequenced material came from blood. The rearrangement uses TRBV2 and TRBJ2-3, with TRBD2 identical over 7 bases. The CDR3 region has the DNA TGTGCCAGCAGTGATTCCCCAGGGAGGGGAACAGATACGCAGTATTTT. Protein sequence: CASSDSPGRGTDTQYF.